These 27 T cell receptor beta chains came from one sample sequenced in a study of cytomegalovirus exposure and HLA in healthy donors. The PCR employed 60 Vbeta primers together with 13 Jbeta primers. Profiled with immunoSEQ multiplex PCR; TCRdb holds only in-frame clones, not every one. This sample has about 160,000 clones, with 82% found just once. Sequenced input: PBMCs. The origin of the receptors is a girl aged 10 to 17 in good health and CMV-seropositive.

V is TRBV11-2 and J is TRBJ2-1, with TRBD2 matching over 8 bases. With V trimmed by 5 bases and J by 8 bases, 2 bases remained unmatched. The CDR3 is 12 residues long. Germline CDR1 SGHAT, CDR2 FQNNGV. CDR3 bases: TGTGCCAGCAGCGCGCGGGGGGATGAGCAGTTCTTC. Amino acid sequence: CASSARGDEQFF.

About this clone: One end of the junction is discordant with germline, which a read error may explain. The CDR3 loop is CASSSPSGEQYF. The CDR3 nucleotides read TGTGCTAGCAGCTCCCCGAGCGGAGAGCAGTACTTC. The V gene is TRBV7-7, the J gene TRBJ2-7; D may be TRBD2 (5 bases). CDR3 size: 12 residues. The germline V gene has CDR1 SSHAT and CDR2 FNYEAQ (reference sequence). The full variable domain, in which reference TRBV7-7 and TRBJ2-7 provide the parts outside the CDR3, is GAGVSQSPRYKVTKRGQDVTLRCDPISSHATLYWYQQALGQGPEFLTYFNYEAQPDKSGLPSDRFSAERPEGSISTLTIQRTEQRDSAMYRCASSSPSGEQYFGPGTRLTVT.

The chain employs TRBV5-4 and TRBJ2-7; 9 nucleotides align to TRBD2. There are 16 residues in the CDR3. In germline, CDR1 is SGHNT, CDR2 YYREEE (reference sequence). The V gene end was trimmed by 4 bases and the J gene end by 5 bases; junction bases not matched to a gene: 13. The CDR3 bases are TGTGCCAGCAGCAAGCCCGTAGCGGGAGACGGCGACGAGCAGTACTTC. Residues: CASSKPVAGDGDEQYF.

The rearrangement links TRBV18 to TRBJ1-3; D not certain. V was shortened by 2 bases and J by 1 base, with 9 bases between the two germline ends. Germline assignment: CDR1 KGHSH and CDR2 LQKENI. The CDR3 runs 15 residues. The CDR3 loop reads CASSPVGGSGNTIYF. DNA of the CDR3: TGTGCCAGCTCACCAGTCGGAGGGTCTGGAAACACCATATATTTT.

The chain couples TRBV15 to TRBJ1-4; TRBD1 is a possible D gene (6 bases). The CDR3 is 18 residues long. Germline V lookup: CDR1 LNHNV, CDR2 YYDKDF (reference sequence). Trimming took 2 bases from V and 6 from J, leaving 22 bases between them. DNA for the CDR3: TGTGCCACCAGCAGACCACAGGGTGTGGCCCTCTCCTATGAAAAACTGTTTTTT. Translating gives CATSRPQGVALSYEKLFF.

V gene TRBV29-1 combines with J gene TRBJ1-2; the D is unclear. The CDR3 length is 11 residues. Trimming cost V 4 bases and J 0 bases, with 3 bases left between them. Germline V gene sequence: CDR1 SQVTM, CDR2 ANQGSEA. The chain's CDR3 is CSVASNYGYTF. The CDR3 DNA sequence: TGCAGCGTTGCCTCTAACTATGGCTACACCTTC. The entire variable domain, with the rest obtained from reference TRBV29-1 and TRBJ1-2, is as follows: SAVISQKPSRDICQRGTSLTIQCQVDSQVTMMFWYRQQPGQSLTLIATANQGSEATYESGFVIDKFPISRPNLTFSTLTVSNMSPEDSSIYLCSVASNYGYTFGSGTRLTVV.

V usage is TRBV15 and J usage is TRBJ2-1; D remains unclear. CDR1 and CDR2 (germline): LNHNV, YYDKDF (reference sequence). Trimming left V 6 bases short and J 4 bases short, with 7 bases between. The CDR3 consists of 12 residues. The CDR3 nucleotides read TGTGCCACCAGTTTCAGGTACAATGAGCAGTTCTTC. It yields the protein CATSFRYNEQFF.

In this sample, this clone turned up many times. This chain links TRBV11-2 with TRBJ1-1; 8 positions match TRBD1. The V gene end was trimmed by 6 bases and the J gene end by 3 bases; junction bases not matched to a gene: 6. The germline V gene encodes CDR1 SGHAT and CDR2 FQNNGV. The CDR3 totals 14 residues. CDR3 sequence: CASRPRGPDTEAFF. The CDR3 nucleotides are TGTGCCAGCAGACCCAGGGGGCCGGACACTGAAGCTTTCTTT.

The V call is TRBV6-1, the J call TRBJ2-7; 7 bases agree with TRBD1. J was trimmed by 2 bases and V by 7 bases; bases with no gene match: 11. Germline V lookup: CDR1 MNHNS, CDR2 SASEGT. The CDR3 contains 15 residues. Here the CDR3 reads CASNPGTVPTYEQYF. The CDR3 region has the DNA TGTGCCAGCAACCCCGGGACAGTGCCGACCTACGAGCAGTACTTC.

This rearrangement joins TRBV4-1 to TRBJ2-7, with a tentative D call TRBD1 (6 bases). The germline V gene has CDR1 MGHRA and CDR2 YSYEKL. This CDR3 is 15 amino acids long. V gave up 3 bases and J gave up 0 bases, with 12 bases separating them. CDR3 bases: TGCGCCAGCAGCCACGTTACAGGGAGCTCCTACGAGCAGTACTTC. Amino acid sequence: CASSHVTGSSYEQYF.

The DNA for the CDR3 is TGTGCCAGCAGCCCTGACTCGGAGACCCAGTACTTC. Residues: CASSPDSETQYF. The rearrangement links TRBV11-2 to TRBJ2-5, with D uncertain. CDR3 length: 12 residues. Trimming took 5 bases from V and 5 from J, leaving 9 bases between them. Germline V gives CDR1 SGHAT, CDR2 FQNNGV.

The chain uses TRBV4-2 and TRBJ1-2, with D possibly being TRBD1 (6 bases). Germline CDR1 and CDR2: LGHNA and YNFKEQ. CDR3 length equals 20 residues. V lost 1 base, J lost 4 bases, and 28 bases lay in between. DNA of the CDR3: TGTGCCAGCAGCCAAGGGGGATTGGGGACACCAAGGGCGGACCTCTATGGCTACACCTTC. It translates to CASSQGGLGTPRADLYGYTF.

The rearrangement joins TRBV6-5 to TRBJ1-3; 7 bases align to TRBD1. The V segment lost 2 bases and the J segment 0 bases; nucleotides outside the gene matches: 4. CDR3 size: 16 residues. Germline assignment: CDR1 MNHEY and CDR2 SVGAGI. CDR3 bases: TGTGCCAGCAGTTACCTAGGGGGCCGCTCTGGAAACACCATATATTTT. Its translation: CASSYLGGRSGNTIYF.

The V call is TRBV1, the J call TRBJ2-1; the table assigns TRBD2, which was not confirmed against the DNA. TRBV1 counts as a pseudogene. This CDR3 is 17 amino acids long. Here the CDR3 DNA reads TGCACCAGCAGCCAAGGGACCTGTAGGAGATGGAGGTATGAGCAGTTCTTC. This codes for CTSSQGTCRRWRYEQFF.

The chain links TRBV6-5 to TRBJ2-7, with TRBD1 identical over 9 bases. The CDR3 has 15 residues. Germline CDR1 reads MNHEY; CDR2 reads SVGAGI. V shed 1 base, J shed 0 bases, and the junction held 1 base outside the gene matches. CDR3 DNA sequence: TGTGCCAGCAGTTACTGGGGACAGGGCTCCTACGAGCAGTACTTC. Translation: CASSYWGQGSYEQYF.

DNA of the CDR3: TGTGCCAGCAGCTTAGGGTCTAGCGGGGGGCAAGAGACCCAGTACTTC. Translating it yields CASSLGSSGGQETQYF. V gene TRBV7-2 combines with J gene TRBJ2-5, with 11 bases matching TRBD2. CDR3 size: 16 residues. The junction had 3 bases not matched to a gene; V was cut back by 1 base and J by 2 bases. Germline CDR1 and CDR2: SGHTA and FQGNSA.

This clone was counted between two and nine times. The CDR3 loop is CASSFVQGAIEKLFF. The CDR3 nucleotides are TGTGCCAGCAGTTTCGTACAGGGGGCGATAGAAAAACTGTTTTTT. The V gene is TRBV6-5, the J gene TRBJ1-4, with 9 bases fitting TRBD1. The V gene end was trimmed by 4 bases and the J gene end by 8 bases; junction bases not matched to a gene: 8. CDR1 and CDR2 (germline): MNHEY, SVGAGI. CDR3 length: 15 amino acids.

V gene TRBV30 combines with J gene TRBJ2-1; 15 bases agree with TRBD2. V was pared by 8 bases and J by 9 bases, with 5 bases of the junction left unmatched. Germline lookup yields CDR1 GTSNPN and CDR2 SVGIG (reference sequence). The CDR3 extends over 13 amino acids. CDR3 nucleotide sequence: TGTGCCGGCGGACTAGCGGGAGGGGCTGAGCAGTTCTTC. It encodes CAGGLAGGAEQFF.

The chain joins TRBV14 to TRBJ1-5; unclear D gene. V shed 8 bases and J shed 10 bases, with 12 bases lying between them. Germline values: CDR1 SGHDN, CDR2 FVKESK. CDR3 length: 11 amino acids. The CDR3 nucleotides read TGTGCCAGCCCGAGGAACGACCCCCAGCATTTT. This encodes CASPRNDPQHF.

Remarks on this clone: The sample has other DNA sequences that encode this CDR3 too. V and J are TRBV28 and TRBJ1-2; D remains unclear. The CDR3 runs 11 residues. V lost 6 bases and J 2 bases, leaving 4 bases between the germline ends. The germline gives CDR1 MDHEN, CDR2 SYDVKM. CDR3 protein: CASSLNYGYTF. In nucleotides, the CDR3 is TGTGCCAGCAGCCTAAACTATGGCTACACCTTC.

V usage is TRBV5-1 and J usage is TRBJ2-3; 8 bases are a match to TRBD2. Per germline, CDR1 SGHRS and CDR2 YFSETQ. J lost 0 bases, V lost 0 bases, and 9 bases had no gene match. The CDR3 is made up of 18 amino acids. The CDR3 coding sequence is TGCGCCAGCAGCTTGGGGGGACTAGGGGTTACAAGCACAGATACGCAGTATTTT. It specifies CASSLGGLGVTSTDTQYF.

This clone was seen a handful of times. This rearrangement joins TRBV4-1 to TRBJ1-5; D ambiguous. Germline V gene data show CDR1 as MGHRA and CDR2 as YSYEKL. This CDR3 region has 17 residues. V lost 0 bases, J lost 0 bases, and 12 bases lay in between. The CDR3 region is CASSQERGGPSNQPQHF. As DNA, the CDR3 is TGCGCCAGCAGCCAAGAGCGGGGTGGACCTAGCAATCAGCCCCAGCATTTT.

CDR3 nucleotide sequence: TGCGCCAGCAGTGAAGGGGCCGGGACAGGTGAAGCTTTCTTT. Protein: CASSEGAGTGEAFF. This chain uses TRBV10-1 with TRBJ1-1, with TRBD1 identical over 8 bases. V lost 3 bases and J lost 7; bases outside the gene matches: 7. CDR1 WNHNN and CDR2 SYGVQD come from the germline V gene (reference sequence). This CDR3 has 14 amino acids.

This clone was detected only a few times. The DNA of the CDR3 is TGTGCCAGCAGCGTGGGACAGATGGGCAATGAGCAGTTCTTC. It specifies CASSVGQMGNEQFF. V and J are TRBV5-8 and TRBJ2-1; 7 nucleotides line up with TRBD1. The junction had 7 bases not matched to a gene; V was cut back by 4 bases and J by 6 bases. There are 14 residues in the CDR3. Germline CDR1 reads SGHTS; CDR2 reads YDEGEE.

Here the CDR3 DNA reads TGTGCCAGCAGCTTTCGACAGGGGTCCTATGGCTACACCTTC. It is translated as CASSFRQGSYGYTF. The chain links TRBV9 to TRBJ1-2; TRBD1 aligns across 8 bases. With 4 bases clipped from V and 4 bases from J, the junction kept 6 bases outside the gene matches. This CDR3 comprises 14 residues. Germline V gives CDR1 SGDLS, CDR2 YYNGEE.

The chain couples TRBV6-6 to TRBJ1-1, with D unresolved. V lost 7 bases and J 3 bases, leaving 15 bases between the germline ends. The CDR3 totals 14 residues. Germline assignment: CDR1 MNHNY and CDR2 SVGAGI (reference sequence). CDR3 in amino acids: CASIPRQVHTEAFF. The CDR3 bases are TGTGCCAGCATCCCCCGGCAGGTCCACACTGAAGCTTTCTTT.

The gene calls are TRBV2 and TRBJ2-5; TRBD2 agrees at 10 bases. Germline V gives CDR1 SNHLY, CDR2 FYNNEI. The ends lost 4 bases at V and 5 bases at J; junction bases unmatched: 10. There are 16 residues in the CDR3. DNA of the CDR3: TGTGCCAGCAGTGGACGGGAGCGGGGGGGCGGGGAGACCCAGTACTTC. Its translation: CASSGRERGGGETQYF.